This entry lists 12 T cell receptor beta chains sequenced from one sample in a study of blood T cells in healthy people across ages. A second roughly 6 to 12 cycle PCR used barcoded and J-beta primers. TCRdb processed the 5' RACE reads anew with MiXCR; each CDR3 protein has one entry. The data contain hundreds of thousands of distinct CDR3 sequences, 62% of them singletons. Sequences were obtained from blood. These receptor sequences come from a man aged 25-45 years in good health.

The chain joins TRBV7-2 to TRBJ2-1; no clear D. This CDR3 has 14 amino acids. The germline gives CDR1 SGHTA, CDR2 FQGNSA. V was shortened by 1 base and J by 3 bases, with 7 bases between the two germline ends. The CDR3 nucleotides are TGTGCCAGCAGCTTAGTTCCCAACTACAATGAGCAGTTCTTC. Translating it yields CASSLVPNYNEQFF.

The CDR3 loop is CATSSQGESEKLFF. CDR3 DNA sequence: TGTGCCACTTCATCACAGGGTGAGAGTGAAAAACTGTTTTTT. The chain carries TRBV27 and TRBJ1-4; D may be TRBD1 (6 bases). Germline CDR1 reads MNHEY; CDR2 reads SMNVEV (reference sequence). V was shortened by 10 bases and J by 7 bases, with 19 bases between the two germline ends. The CDR3 totals 14 residues. Filled out from reference TRBV27 and TRBJ1-4, the complete variable domain reads EAQVTQNPRYLITVTGKKLTVTCSQNMNHEYMSWYRQDPGLGLRQIYYSMNVEVTDKGDVPEGYKVSRKEKRNFPLILESPSPNQTSLYFCATSSQGESEKLFFGSGTQLSVL.

There are a few counts of this clonotype. V usage is TRBV20-1 and J usage is TRBJ2-5, with 8 bases fitting TRBD2. The assigned J gene may be wrong: the sequence end matches TRBJ2-7 better. This CDR3 region has 16 residues. Germline V CDR1 and CDR2: DFQATT, SNEGSKA (reference sequence). For the CDR3, the DNA is TGCAGTGCTAGAGATATGGCAGGCGGGGGGAGTTACGAGCAGTACTTC. This translates into CSARDMAGGGSYEQYF.

Remarks on this clonotype: The junction departs from the called germline gene at one end, perhaps through a read error. The CDR3 bases are TGTGCCAGCAGCATAGATCGGCTAGCGGTGTCAGATACGCAGTATTTT. Translating it yields CASSIDRLAVSDTQYF. The chain carries TRBV11-3 and TRBJ2-3; 7 bases fit TRBD2. The germline V gene encodes CDR1 SGHNT and CDR2 YENEEA. The CDR3 sequence is 16 residues long.

The rearrangement uses TRBV6-5 and TRBJ2-1; 7 bases map to TRBD2. The germline V gene encodes CDR1 MNHEY and CDR2 SVGAGI. This CDR3 has 14 residues. After removal of 2 bases from V and 7 bases from J, the junction contained 5 bases not matched to a gene. The chain's CDR3 is CASSYAGGGNEQFF. CDR3 nucleotide sequence: TGTGCCAGCAGTTACGCAGGCGGGGGTAATGAGCAGTTCTTC.

This clonotype was counted a single time. The J gene is TRBJ1-6, the V gene TRBV12-3 or TRBV12-4; D is unclear. The CDR3 is made up of 13 amino acids. V was pared by 4 bases and J by 7 bases, with 8 bases between. In nucleotides, the CDR3 is TGTGCCAGCAGTTCCCGGACGAATTCACCCCTCCACTTT. Translated: CASSSRTNSPLHF.

The V gene is TRBV12-3 or TRBV12-4, the J gene TRBJ2-1; TRBD2 is a possible D gene (6 bases). V dropped 7 bases and J dropped 4 bases, with 14 bases sitting between them. The CDR3 length is 14 residues. The CDR3 loop reads CASKQTSPYNEQFF. The CDR3 DNA reads TGTGCCAGCAAACAAACTAGCCCGTACAATGAGCAGTTCTTC.

Only one count was recorded for this clonotype. The J gene is TRBJ2-1, the V gene TRBV29-1; D tentatively fits TRBD1 or TRBD2 (5 bases each). CDR1 and CDR2 from the germline V gene are SQVTM and ANQGSEA. Trimming took 7 bases from V and 4 from J, leaving 14 bases between them. The CDR3 totals 13 residues. CDR3 sequence: CSARGTRYNEQFF. The CDR3 DNA reads TGCAGCGCCAGAGGGACCAGATACAATGAGCAGTTCTTC.

DNA for the CDR3: TGCGCCAGCTCGACTGAAGGCTATGGCTACACCTTC. Translating gives CASSTEGYGYTF. The gene calls are TRBV5-1 and TRBJ1-2, with no clear D. Germline V gene sequence: CDR1 SGHRS, CDR2 YFSETQ. V lost 7 bases, J lost 4 bases, and 11 bases lay in between. The CDR3 runs 12 residues.

This chain links TRBV20-1 with TRBJ1-6; tentatively, D is TRBD1 (6 bases). Looked up from germline, CDR1 is DFQATT and CDR2 is SNEGSKA (reference sequence). V was pared by 1 base and J by 4 bases, with 14 bases between. CDR3 length: 16 residues. The CDR3 DNA follows: TGCAGTGCTAGAGGGGAGACAGGCTTATATAATTCACCCCTCCACTTT. This gives the protein CSARGETGLYNSPLHF.

This clonotype came up a few times. The gene calls are TRBV29-1 and TRBJ2-1, with a weak D call TRBD1 (5 bases). This CDR3 has 15 residues. Looked up from germline, CDR1 is SQVTM and CDR2 is ANQGSEA. V gave up 3 bases and J gave up 1 base, with 13 bases separating them. The CDR3 region is CSVEWQGGSYNEQFF. As DNA, the CDR3 is TGCAGCGTTGAGTGGCAGGGTGGTTCCTACAATGAGCAGTTCTTC.

Worth noting for this clonotype: One end of the junction is discordant with germline, which a read error may explain. This chain links TRBV6-5 with TRBJ2-1; D may be TRBD2 (6 bases). The CDR3 has 13 residues. Germline CDR1 and CDR2: MNHEY and SVGAGI. The CDR3 DNA reads as TGTGCCAGCAGTGACTCGGCGGGGAGTGAGCAGTTCTTC. It yields the protein CASSDSAGSEQFF.